This paragraph reports one TCR beta chain. Its antigen specificity is not known. Base qualities are not at hand, and no much larger clone is one base apart. The entry originates in a study of control samples from healthy donors and cancer patients (dated by TCRdb to between 2020 and 2021). Library preparation used the immunoSEQ multiplex PCR assay. TCRdb stores this immuneACCESS table with in-frame sequences only. Part of the clones is absent; in the studies checked, under half of the shortfall reflects unresolved V genes, and no reason is known for the rest. For this sample the table gives about 60,000 clones, of which over 75% were detected only once. Approximately 5% of the sample belongs to the ten largest clones. The receptor was isolated from a man between 40 and 49 years old in good health. Source material: blood.

The CDR3 loop reads CASGPGRIYEQYF. The sequenced DNA is TGTGCTAGTGGTCCAGGACGGATCTACGAGCAGTACTTC. The rearrangement joined TRBV12-5 to TRBJ2-7; there is no confident call for the D gene. V and J lose 5 bases and 3 bases, and a span of 11 bases separates them. From the cysteine up to the phenylalanine, the CDR3 has a length of 13 residues. Only the CDR3 DNA stays, 39 bases, in frame from base 1. From a lookup of the germline V gene, CDR1 and CDR2 are LGHNT and FRNRAP.